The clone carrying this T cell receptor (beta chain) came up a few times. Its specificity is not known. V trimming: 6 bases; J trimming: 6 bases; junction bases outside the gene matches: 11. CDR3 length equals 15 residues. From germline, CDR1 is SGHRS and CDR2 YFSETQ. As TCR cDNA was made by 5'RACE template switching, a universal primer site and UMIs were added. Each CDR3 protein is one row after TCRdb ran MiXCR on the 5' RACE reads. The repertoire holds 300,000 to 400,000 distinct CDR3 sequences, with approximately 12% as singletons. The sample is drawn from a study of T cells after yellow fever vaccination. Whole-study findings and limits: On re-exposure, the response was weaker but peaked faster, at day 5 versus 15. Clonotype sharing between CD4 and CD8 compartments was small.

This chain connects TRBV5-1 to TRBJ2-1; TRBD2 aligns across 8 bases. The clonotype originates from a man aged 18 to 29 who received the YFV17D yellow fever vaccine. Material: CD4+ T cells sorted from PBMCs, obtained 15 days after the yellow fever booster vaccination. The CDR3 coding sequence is TGCGCCAGCACCTCGTTAGAGCGGGGGACCAATGAGCAGTTCTTC. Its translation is CASTSLERGTNEQFF.